In this sample, the clone carrying this T cell receptor (beta chain) turned up many times. Its matching antigen is unknown. The record originates from a study of prognosis after radiotherapy for stage I lung cancer. Study-wide context: Some 15 patients had newly diagnosed primary stage I lung tumors, and about five had oligometastatic NSCLC after surgical resection of the primary tumor.

Two rounds of multiplex PCR amplified TCR beta CDR3 from genomic DNA. Amplification in first-round PCR relied on primers specific to each TRBV and TRBJ gene. Universal primers primed the second round of PCR. A single record per CDR3 protein comes from TCRdb applying MiXCR to the multiplex PCR reads. In the table there are 10,000 to 15,000 distinct CDR3 sequences, approximately 40% of which are singletons. This CDR3 is 14 amino acids long. The trim removed 4 bases at V and 7 bases at J, leaving 7 bases unmatched. The germline gives CDR1 SGDLS, CDR2 YYNGEE. Findings and caveats of the study: Reportedly, TRBV and TRBJ gene usage varied with metastasis presence. Counted unique TCR clones declined after stereotactic body radiation therapy (median around 10,000 versus 6,500).

This clonotype was obtained from a donor of 50 years or more with non-small cell lung cancer. V usage is TRBV9 and J usage is TRBJ2-2; 7 bases match TRBD1. The input for sequencing was PBMCs, taken before or after stereotactic body radiation therapy (not recorded which). As DNA, the CDR3 is TGTGCCAGCAGCCCTAGGGGGCGGAGCGGGGAGCTGTTTTTT. Its translation: CASSPRGRSGELFF.